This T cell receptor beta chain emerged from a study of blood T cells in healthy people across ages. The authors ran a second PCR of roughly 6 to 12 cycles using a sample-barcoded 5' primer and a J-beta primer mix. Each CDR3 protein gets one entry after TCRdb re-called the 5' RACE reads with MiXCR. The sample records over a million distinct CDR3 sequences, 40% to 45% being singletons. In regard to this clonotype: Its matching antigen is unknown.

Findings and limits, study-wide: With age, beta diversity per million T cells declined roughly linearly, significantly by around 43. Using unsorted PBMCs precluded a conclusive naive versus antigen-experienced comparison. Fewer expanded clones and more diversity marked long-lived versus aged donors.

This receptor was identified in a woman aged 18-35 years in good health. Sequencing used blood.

The CDR3 protein is CSAPPSGRADTQYF. The DNA for the CDR3 is TGCAGTGCCCCCCCTAGCGGGAGGGCCGATACGCAGTATTTT. This chain uses TRBV20-1 with TRBJ2-3; 12 bases are a match to TRBD2. Germline CDR1 DFQATT, CDR2 SNEGSKA (reference sequence). The V gene end was trimmed by 6 bases and the J gene end by 6 bases; junction bases not matched to a gene: 7. This CDR3 spans 14 amino acids.